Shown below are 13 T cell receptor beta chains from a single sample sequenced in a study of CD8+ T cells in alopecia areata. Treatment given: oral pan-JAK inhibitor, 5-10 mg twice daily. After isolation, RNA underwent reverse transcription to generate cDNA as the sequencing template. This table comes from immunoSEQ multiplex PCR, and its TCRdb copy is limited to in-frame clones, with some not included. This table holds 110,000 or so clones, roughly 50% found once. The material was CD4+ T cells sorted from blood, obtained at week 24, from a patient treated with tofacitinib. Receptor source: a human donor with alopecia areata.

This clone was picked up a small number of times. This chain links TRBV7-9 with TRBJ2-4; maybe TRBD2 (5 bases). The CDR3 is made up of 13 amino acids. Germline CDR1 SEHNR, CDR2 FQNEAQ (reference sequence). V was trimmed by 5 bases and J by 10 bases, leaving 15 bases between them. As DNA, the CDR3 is TGTGCCAGCAGCGTTGGCGCCGGGGAGATTCAGTACTTC. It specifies CASSVGAGEIQYF.

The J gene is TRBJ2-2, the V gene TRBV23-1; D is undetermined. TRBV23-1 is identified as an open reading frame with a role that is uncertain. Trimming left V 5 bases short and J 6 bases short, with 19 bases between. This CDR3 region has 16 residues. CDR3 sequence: CASSRSGPRAPGELFF. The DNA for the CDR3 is TGCGCCAGCAGTAGATCGGGCCCAAGGGCTCCCGGGGAGCTGTTTTTT.

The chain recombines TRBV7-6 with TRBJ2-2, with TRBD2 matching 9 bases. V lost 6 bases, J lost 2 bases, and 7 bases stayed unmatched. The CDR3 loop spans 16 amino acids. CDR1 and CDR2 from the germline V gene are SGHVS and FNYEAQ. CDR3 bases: TGTGCCAGCAGTTCCACGACTAGCGGAAACACCGGGGAGCTGTTTTTT. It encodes CASSSTTSGNTGELFF.

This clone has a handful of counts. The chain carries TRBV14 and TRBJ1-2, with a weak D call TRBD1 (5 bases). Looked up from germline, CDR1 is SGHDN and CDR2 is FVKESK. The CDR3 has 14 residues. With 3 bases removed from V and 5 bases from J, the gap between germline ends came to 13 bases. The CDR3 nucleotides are TGTGCCAGCAGCCAGACGCAGGGACCGTATGGCTACACCTTC. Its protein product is CASSQTQGPYGYTF.

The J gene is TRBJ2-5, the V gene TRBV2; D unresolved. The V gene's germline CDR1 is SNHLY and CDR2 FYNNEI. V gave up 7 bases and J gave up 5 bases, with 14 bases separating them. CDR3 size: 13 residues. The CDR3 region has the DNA TGTGCCAGCAAGGTCAGCATAGAGGAGACCCAGTACTTC. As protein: CASKVSIEETQYF. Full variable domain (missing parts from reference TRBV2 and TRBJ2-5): EPEVTQTPSHQVTQMGQEVILRCVPISNHLYFYWYRQILGQKVEFLVSFYNNEISEKSEIFDDQFSVERPDGSNFTLKIRSTKLEDSAMYFCASKVSIEETQYFGPGTRLLVL.

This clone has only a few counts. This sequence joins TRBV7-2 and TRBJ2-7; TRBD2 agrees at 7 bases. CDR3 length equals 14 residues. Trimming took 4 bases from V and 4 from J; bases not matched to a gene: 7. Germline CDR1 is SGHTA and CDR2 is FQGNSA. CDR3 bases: TGTGCCAGCAGCTGGGGGGGAAAACCTTACGAGCAGTACTTC. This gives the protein CASSWGGKPYEQYF.

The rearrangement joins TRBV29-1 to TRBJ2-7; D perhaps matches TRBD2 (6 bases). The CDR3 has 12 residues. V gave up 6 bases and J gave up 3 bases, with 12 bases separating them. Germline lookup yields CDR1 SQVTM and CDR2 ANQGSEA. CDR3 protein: CSVYLGGYEQYF. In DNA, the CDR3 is TGCAGCGTGTACCTGGGGGGCTACGAGCAGTACTTC.

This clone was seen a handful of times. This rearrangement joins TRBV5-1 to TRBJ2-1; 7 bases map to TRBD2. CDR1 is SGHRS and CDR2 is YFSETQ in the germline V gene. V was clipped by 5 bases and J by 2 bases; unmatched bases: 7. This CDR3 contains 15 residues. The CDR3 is CASRGGGGPYNEQFF. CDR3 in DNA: TGCGCCAGCAGGGGCGGCGGGGGTCCCTACAATGAGCAGTTCTTC.

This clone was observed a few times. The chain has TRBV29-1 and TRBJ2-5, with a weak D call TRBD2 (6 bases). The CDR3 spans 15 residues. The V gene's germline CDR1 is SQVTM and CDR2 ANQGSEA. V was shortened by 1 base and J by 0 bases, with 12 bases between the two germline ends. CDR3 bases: TGCAGCGTTGAAGGACAGACTAGGTACCAAGAGACCCAGTACTTC. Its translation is CSVEGQTRYQETQYF.

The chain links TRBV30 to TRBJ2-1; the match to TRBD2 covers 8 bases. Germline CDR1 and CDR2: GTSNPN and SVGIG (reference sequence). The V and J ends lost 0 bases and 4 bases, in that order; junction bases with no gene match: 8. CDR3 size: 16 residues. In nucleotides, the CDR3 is TGTGCCTGGAGTGTAAGGGGGACTAGAAGGTACAATGAGCAGTTCTTC. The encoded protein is CAWSVRGTRRYNEQFF.

CDR3 nucleotide sequence: TGTGCCTCAACGCCCAGATCCGCTGAAGCTTTCTTT. Translation: CASTPRSAEAFF. The J gene is TRBJ1-1, the V gene TRBV6-6; D unresolved. Trimming left V 11 bases short and J 6 bases short, with 16 bases between. CDR1 is MNHNY, CDR2 SVGAGI, per germline (reference sequence). The CDR3 loop spans 12 amino acids.

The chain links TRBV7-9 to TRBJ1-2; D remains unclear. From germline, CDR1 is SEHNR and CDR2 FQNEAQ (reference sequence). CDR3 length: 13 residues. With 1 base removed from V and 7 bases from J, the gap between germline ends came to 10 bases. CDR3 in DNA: TGTGCCAGCAGCTTAGTGGAGTGGCGTGGCTACACCTTC. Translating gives CASSLVEWRGYTF. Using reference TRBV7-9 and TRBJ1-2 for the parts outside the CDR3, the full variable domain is DTGVSQNPRHKITKRGQNVTFRCDPISEHNRLYWYRQTLGQGPEFLTYFQNEAQLEKSRLLSDRFSAERPKGSFSTLEIQRTEQGDSAMYLCASSLVEWRGYTFGSGTRLTVV.

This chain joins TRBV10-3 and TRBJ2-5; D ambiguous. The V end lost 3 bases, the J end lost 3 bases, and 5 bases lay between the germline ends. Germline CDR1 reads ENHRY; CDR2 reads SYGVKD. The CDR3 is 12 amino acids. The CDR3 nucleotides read TGTGCCATCAGTGAATGGGAAGAGACCCAGTACTTC. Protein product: CAISEWEETQYF.